This passage covers 21 T cell receptor beta chains from one sample sequenced in a study of tumor and adjacent non-tumor tissue in lung cancer. This sample's RNA came from whole unsorted tissue. A modified ARM-PCR protocol with three rounds of nested PCR amplified TCRbeta. TCRdb called the multiplex PCR reads again in MiXCR, with one record for every CDR3 protein. The sample yields more than 95,000 distinct CDR3 sequences, roughly 64% seen once. Sequenced input: lung tumor tissue. The origin of the receptors is a man aged 30 to 45 with non-small cell lung cancer.

This clonotype was found once. With a much larger clone just one base away, this may be a read error. The gene calls are TRBV20-1 and TRBJ2-1; tentative D call: TRBD1 (5 bases). This CDR3 comprises 15 residues. Germline V gene sequence: CDR1 DFQATT, CDR2 SNEGSKA (reference sequence). V lost 0 bases to trimming and J lost 5 bases, with 14 bases between them. The CDR3 loop reads CSARDGKGLDNEQFF. DNA for the CDR3: TGCAGTGCTAGAGATGGAAAGGGGCTCGACAATGAGCAGTTCTTC.

This clonotype was detected a few times. A clone one base away is much larger, so this may be a read error. This chain connects TRBV6-1 to TRBJ2-1; maybe TRBD1 (5 bases). Germline assignment: CDR1 MNHNS and CDR2 SASEGT. The CDR3 extends over 15 amino acids. For the CDR3, the DNA is TGTGTCAGCAGGGAAGAACGCATCCTTATGGATGAGCAGTTCTTC. It yields the protein CVSREERILMDEQFF.

With respect to this clonotype: A junction boundary mismatches the germline segment, possibly from a read error. The chain links TRBV11-3 to TRBJ1-1, with TRBD1 as a possible D gene (6 bases). CDR3 length: 15 amino acids. Germline V CDR1 and CDR2: SGHNT, YENEEA. Written as DNA, the CDR3 is TGTGCCAGCAGCACCGCGACGGGGAGGGACACTGAAGCCTCCTTT. This translates into CASSTATGRDTEASF.

The gene calls are TRBV7-2 and TRBJ2-7; D remains ambiguous. Germline V CDR1 and CDR2: SGHTA, FQGNSA. CDR3 size: 14 residues. V was shortened by 0 bases and J by 2 bases, with 8 bases between the two germline ends. This CDR3 is CASSLAAATYEQYF. The CDR3 DNA is TGTGCCAGCAGCTTAGCGGCTGCTACCTACGAGCAGTACTTC.

Turning to this clonotype: The CDR3 does not end in the conserved phenylalanine or tryptophan, so this is likely a read error. The rearrangement links TRBV24-1 to TRBJ2-1; 10 nucleotides match TRBD1. Germline lookup yields CDR1 KGHDR and CDR2 SFDVKD. There are 18 residues in the CDR3. V lost 3 bases and J lost 6; bases outside the gene matches: 13. This CDR3 reads CATSDPKPGQGNFNEQFL. In nucleotides, the CDR3 is TGTGCCACCAGTGATCCTAAACCGGGACAGGGGAACTTCAATGAGCAGTTCCTC.

As regards this clonotype: This could be a read error, since a much larger clone is one nucleotide away. This chain joins TRBV20-1 and TRBJ1-1; D gene ambiguous. V was pared by 3 bases and J by 4 bases, with 15 bases between. This CDR3 is built from 14 residues. Germline-derived CDR1 and CDR2 are DFQATT and SNEGSKA (reference sequence). The CDR3 nucleotides read TGCAGTGCTAGCTGGACCCGGCCCGCCACTGAAGCTTTCTTT. This translates into CSASWTRPATEAFF.

Worth noting for this clonotype: The conserved phenylalanine or tryptophan is not found at the CDR3 terminus, so this likely reflects a read error. This rearrangement joins TRBV6-2 or TRBV6-3 to TRBJ1-5; 10 bases align to TRBD1. CDR3 length: 14 amino acids. Looked up from germline, CDR1 is MNHEY and CDR2 is SVGEGT. CDR3 loop: CVTSSGQGVQPQHS. CDR3 nucleotide sequence: TGTGTCACCAGTTCCGGACAGGGGGTGCAGCCCCAGCATTCT.

The chain couples TRBV6-2 or TRBV6-3 to TRBJ2-7, with 10 bases fitting TRBD2. V shed 10 bases and J 1 base; nucleotides not matched to a gene: 10. This CDR3 has 15 amino acids. Germline CDR1 MNHEY, CDR2 SVGEGT. CDR3 in DNA: TGTGCCAACAGCCGGATAGCGGGGGGATCCTACGAGCAGTACTTC. Protein sequence: CANSRIAGGSYEQYF.

To note about this clonotype: One base away lies a much larger clone, so this may be a sequencing read error. The chain has TRBV20-1 and TRBJ2-5; 8 bases line up with TRBD2. Germline CDR1 is DFQATT and CDR2 is SNEGSKA (reference sequence). The J segment lost 2 bases and the V segment lost 6 bases, leaving 11 bases of the junction unmatched. The CDR3 runs to 15 residues. CDR3 sequence (DNA): TGCAGTGCCCCGACTTGCGGGAGGCCACAAGAGACCCAGTACTTC. Translation gives CSAPTCGRPQETQYF.

As to this clonotype: A much larger clonotype is one base distant, so this may be a read error. The chain is built from TRBV20-1 and TRBJ2-5; 12 bases align to TRBD2. Germline V gene data show CDR1 as DFQATT and CDR2 as SNEGSKA (reference sequence). CDR3 size: 17 residues. The CDR3 protein is CSARLAGVLWYQGTQYF. The CDR3 DNA reads TGCAGTGCAAGACTAGCGGGAGTACTTTGGTACCAAGGGACCCAGTACTTC.

As to this clonotype: This may come from a read error, since a much larger clone is one base off. No conserved phenylalanine or tryptophan ends this CDR3, so it is likely a read error. This chain joins TRBV29-1 and TRBJ2-3; D remains ambiguous. Between the trimmed V and J ends, which lost 8 bases and 3 bases, there was a span of 9 bases. The germline CDR1 and CDR2 sequences are SQVTM and ANQGSEA. The CDR3 contains 11 residues. CDR3: CSISTTDTQYS. In nucleotides, the CDR3 is TGCAGCATCTCGACGACAGATACGCAGTATTCT.

There are a few counts of this clonotype. Being one base from a much bigger clone, this may be a read error. V is TRBV4-3 and J is TRBJ2-3; D is possibly TRBD1 (5 bases). This CDR3 has 15 residues. In germline, CDR1 is LGHNA, CDR2 YSLEER. CDR3 DNA: TGCGCCAGCAGCCAAGCGCAGGGTTTCGCAGATACGCGGTATTTT. Its protein product is CASSQAQGFADTRYF.

A few counts support this clonotype. The chain combines TRBV13 with TRBJ2-7; 9 nucleotides align to TRBD2. The germline gives CDR1 PRHDT, CDR2 FYEKMQ (reference sequence). J was trimmed by 3 bases and V by 5 bases; bases with no gene match: 5. The CDR3 spans 14 residues. CDR3 DNA sequence: TGTGCCAGCAGCCAGCGGGAGGTGGGCTACGAGCAGTACTTC. This gives the protein CASSQREVGYEQYF. The complete variable domain, with remaining parts taken from reference TRBV13 and TRBJ2-7, reads AAGVIQSPRHLIKEKRETATLKCYPIPRHDTVYWYQQGPGQDPQFLISFYEKMQSDKGSIPDRFSAQQFSDYHSELNMSSLELGDSALYFCASSQREVGYEQYFGPGTRLTVT.

The chain's CDR3 is CSGRDYVSYNEQFF. CDR3 in DNA: TGCAGTGGTCGGGACTATGTCTCCTACAATGAGCAGTTCTTC. The chain joins TRBV20-1 to TRBJ2-1; 7 bases align to TRBD2. The CDR3 spans 14 residues. The germline V gene encodes CDR1 DFQATT and CDR2 SNEGSKA (reference sequence). V trimming: 7 bases; J trimming: 0 bases; junction bases outside the gene matches: 6.

The table lists this clonotype with many counts. This rearrangement joins TRBV5-6 to TRBJ2-1, with 12 bases fitting TRBD2. The V and J ends lost 6 bases and 6 bases, in that order; junction bases with no gene match: 10. This CDR3 spans 16 amino acids. Germline CDR1 SGHDT, CDR2 YYEEEE. CDR3 coding DNA: TGTGCCAGCACACCGATACTAGCGGGGGGCATCAATGAGCAGTTCTTC. Amino acid sequence: CASTPILAGGINEQFF.

Points on this clonotype: This sequence may be a read error, since a much larger clone differs from it by one base. The chain recombines TRBV29-1 with TRBJ2-7, with a possible D match to TRBD2 (5 bases). The CDR3 is made up of 12 amino acids. V lost 6 bases, J lost 6 bases, and 15 bases lay in between. Germline V gene sequence: CDR1 SQVTM, CDR2 ANQGSEA. CDR3 loop: CSVEGSGGEQYF. CDR3 coding DNA: TGCAGCGTCGAGGGTTCAGGCGGCGAGCAGTACTTC.

Comments on this clonotype: An end of the junction does not agree with germline; a read error may underlie this. The chain uses TRBV11-1 and TRBJ1-1, with 9 nucleotides matching TRBD1. Germline V CDR1 and CDR2: SGHAT, FQDESV (reference sequence). The CDR3 runs 15 residues. The DNA of the CDR3 is TGTGCCAGCTGCTTAAGGGGACAGGGTTCCACTGAAGCTTTCTTT. Translating it yields CASCLRGQGSTEAFF.

In the case of this clonotype: At one of its ends the junction is not consistent with the germline gene, which may arise from a read error. The gene calls are TRBV4-1 and TRBJ2-2, with 8 bases identical to TRBD2. Germline V gives CDR1 MGHRA, CDR2 YSYEKL. The CDR3 totals 16 residues. CDR3 region: CASSLGISGNIGELFF. For the CDR3, the DNA is TGCGCCAGCAGCCTAGGGATTAGCGGGAACATCGGGGAGCTGTTTTTT.

The chain joins TRBV4-3 to TRBJ1-2; TRBD1 matches 8 bases. Germline values: CDR1 LGHNA, CDR2 YSLEER. The junction had 13 bases not matched to a gene; V was cut back by 3 bases and J by 4 bases. The CDR3 length is 17 residues. The CDR3 region is CASSQYGAGGGGYGYTF. The CDR3 DNA reads TGCGCCAGCAGCCAGTATGGGGCAGGGGGCGGTGGCTATGGCTACACCTTC.

Comment on this clonotype: With a much larger clone just one base away, this may be a read error. The chain carries TRBV11-1 and TRBJ2-1, with 8 bases that match TRBD2. The junction had 18 bases not matched to a gene; V was cut back by 5 bases and J by 9 bases. The CDR3 sequence is 17 residues long. Germline V gene sequence: CDR1 SGHAT, CDR2 FQDESV (reference sequence). The CDR3 region has the DNA TGTGCCAGCAGCATTCCCAAAGGGGAGCGGGGGTCGTTTGAGCAGTTCTTC. As protein: CASSIPKGERGSFEQFF. Full variable domain (remainder filled in from reference TRBV11-1 and TRBJ2-1): EAEVAQSPRYKITEKSQAVAFWCDPISGHATLYWYRQILGQGPELLVQFQDESVVDDSQLPKDRFSAERLKGVDSTLKIQPAELGDSAMYLCASSIPKGERGSFEQFFGPGTRLTVL.

The chain is built from TRBV5-5 and TRBJ1-5, with D possibly matching TRBD1 (5 bases). V shed 4 bases and J shed 5 bases, with 16 bases lying between them. Germline CDR1 SGHKS, CDR2 YYEKEE (reference sequence). This CDR3 is built from 15 residues. This CDR3 reads CASSLSWGEHQPQHF. DNA for the CDR3: TGTGCCAGCAGCCTATCGTGGGGGGAACATCAGCCCCAGCATTTT. Filled out from reference TRBV5-5 and TRBJ1-5, the complete variable domain reads DAGVTQSPTHLIKTRGQQVTLRCSPISGHKSVSWYQQVLGQGPQFIFQYYEKEERGRGNFPDRFSARQFPNYSSELNVNALLLGDSALYLCASSLSWGEHQPQHFGDGTRLSIL.